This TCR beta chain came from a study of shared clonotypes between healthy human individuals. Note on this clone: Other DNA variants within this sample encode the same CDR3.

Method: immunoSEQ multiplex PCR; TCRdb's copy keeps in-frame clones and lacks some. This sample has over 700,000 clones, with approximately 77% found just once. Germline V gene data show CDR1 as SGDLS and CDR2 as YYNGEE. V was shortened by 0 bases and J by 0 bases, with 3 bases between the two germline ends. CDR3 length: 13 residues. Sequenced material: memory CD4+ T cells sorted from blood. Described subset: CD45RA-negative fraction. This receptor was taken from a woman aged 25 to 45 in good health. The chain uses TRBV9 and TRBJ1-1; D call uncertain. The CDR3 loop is CASSVALNTEAFF. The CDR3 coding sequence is TGTGCCAGCAGCGTAGCTTTGAACACTGAAGCTTTCTTT. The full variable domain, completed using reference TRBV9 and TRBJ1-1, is DSGVTQTPKHLITATGQRVTLRCSPRSGDLSVYWYQQSLDQGLQFLIQYYNGEERAKGNILERFSAQQFPDLHSELNLSSLELGDSALYFCASSVALNTEAFFGQGTRLTVV.